Below, 7 T cell receptor beta chains from the same sample are listed, as sequenced in a study of blood T cell repertoires in COVID-19. TCRdb's copy holds only in-frame clones and misses some; the assay was immunoSEQ multiplex PCR. The sample comprises about 52,000 clones, roughly 86% of which are singletons, and 20% to 25% rests with the top ten. Sequences were obtained from peripheral blood. Receptor source: a woman of 80 years or more with acute or convalescent COVID-19.

This rearrangement joins TRBV9 to TRBJ2-5; TRBD2 aligns across 7 bases. The CDR3 runs 15 residues. V shed 4 bases and J 2 bases; nucleotides not matched to a gene: 8. CDR1 and CDR2 from the germline V gene are SGDLS and YYNGEE. The CDR3 DNA is TGTGCCAGCAGCATTAGGTCCGGGGGGCAAGAGACCCAGTACTTC. Translated, it gives CASSIRSGGQETQYF.

The V gene is TRBV7-9, the J gene TRBJ2-7; 8 nucleotides line up with TRBD1. CDR3 length equals 15 residues. The V gene end was trimmed by 5 bases and the J gene end by 9 bases; junction bases not matched to a gene: 15. Germline V CDR1 and CDR2: SEHNR, FQNEAQ (reference sequence). The CDR3 here is CASSVGAGGVKGQYF. DNA for the CDR3: TGTGCCAGCAGCGTCGGGGCAGGGGGCGTGAAGGGGCAGTACTTC. The complete variable domain, with remaining parts taken from reference TRBV7-9 and TRBJ2-7, reads DTGVSQNPRHKITKRGQNVTFRCDPISEHNRLYWYRQTLGQGPEFLTYFQNEAQLEKSRLLSDRFSAERPKGSFSTLEIQRTEQGDSAMYLCASSVGAGGVKGQYFGPGTRLTVT.

The rearrangement joins TRBV10-3 to TRBJ1-3; 9 bases are a match to TRBD1. Per germline, CDR1 ENHRY and CDR2 SYGVKD. With V trimmed by 6 bases and J by 4 bases, 7 bases remained unmatched. The length of the CDR3 is 15 residues. CDR3 sequence: CAISPDRGLGNTIYF. The CDR3 DNA reads TGTGCCATCAGCCCGGACAGGGGACTCGGAAACACCATATATTTT.

The chain uses TRBV6-6 and TRBJ2-7; perhaps TRBD1 as D (6 bases). Germline loops: CDR1 MNHNY, CDR2 SVGAGI (reference sequence). The CDR3 consists of 15 residues. The V gene lost 0 bases and the J gene lost 5 bases, with 14 bases spanning the gap. This chain's CDR3 is CASSYSRTAVDEQYV. In DNA form, the CDR3 reads TGTGCCAGCAGTTACTCCCGGACAGCCGTCGACGAGCAGTACGTC.

This clone was recorded only once. This rearrangement joins TRBV12-3 or TRBV12-4 to TRBJ1-1; 7 bases are shared with TRBD1. V gave up 6 bases and J gave up 7 bases; unmatched junction bases: 5. The CDR3 sequence is 12 residues long. This CDR3 is CASRPRDSEAFF. As DNA, the CDR3 is TGTGCCAGCAGGCCCCGGGACAGTGAAGCTTTCTTT.

The chain couples TRBV2 to TRBJ2-3; 8 nucleotides line up with TRBD1. The CDR3 has 16 residues. Germline CDR1 SNHLY, CDR2 FYNNEI. The V gene end was trimmed by 4 bases and the J gene end by 6 bases; junction bases not matched to a gene: 12. CDR3 in amino acids: CASSVRVTGVVDTQYF. The CDR3 DNA follows: TGTGCCAGCAGTGTTCGTGTGACAGGGGTTGTGGATACGCAGTATTTT.

The chain carries TRBV19 and TRBJ1-1, with 7 bases that match TRBD1. Trimming took 2 bases from V and 2 from J; bases not matched to a gene: 5. Germline V gene data show CDR1 as LNHDA and CDR2 as SQIVND (reference sequence). The CDR3 is made up of 15 amino acids. This CDR3 reads CASSIYGQANTEAFF. Written as DNA, the CDR3 is TGTGCCAGTAGTATATACGGACAGGCCAACACTGAAGCTTTCTTT.